The clone carrying this T cell receptor beta chain was counted only a few times. This entry comes from a study of blood T cell repertoires in COVID-19. On the study more broadly: The United States, Italy and Spain provided the acute and convalescent COVID-19 samples. T cells, B-cell-depleted T cells, or PBMCs supplied cDNA or gDNA.

Per the original data handling: Estimation of nucleated cell counts was performed using reference gene primer amplification. Produced via immunoSEQ multiplex PCR; TCRdb's table is partial and in-frame only. V and J calls and clone size are given by that table; D and trimming were obtained from the DNA. The sample consists of about 180,000 clones, approximately 80% of them appearing once. V dropped 7 bases and J dropped 0 bases, with 17 bases sitting between them. Per the germline V gene, CDR1 is SGHRS and CDR2 is YFSETQ. This CDR3 has 17 amino acids. The sequence was obtained from a woman aged 55-69 years with acute or convalescent COVID-19. This chain uses TRBV5-1 with TRBJ1-6, with D uncertain. Sequencing was done on a sample of peripheral blood. The CDR3 reads CASSPSEGTSYNSPLHF. The CDR3 region has the DNA TGCGCCAGCTCCCCGTCAGAGGGAACCTCCTATAATTCACCCCTCCACTTT.